This is a list of T cell receptor beta chains from one sample in a study of blood T cell repertoires in COVID-19. Clones were read by immunoSEQ multiplex PCR, and TCRdb kept only the in-frame ones, dropping some. Among about 210,000 clones, roughly 89% were seen once, and the ten largest hold 9% to 12%. The sample consisted of PBMCs or T cells enriched from blood (not recorded which). These receptors were obtained from a man aged 18 to 30 with acute COVID-19. CDR3s include the opening cysteine and the closing phenylalanine or tryptophan. D genes are given only for firm matches. Part of the rows lack a size; the others show once, few, many or a class for expanded clones.

J gene | clone size | D gene | V gene | CDR3 protein | CDR3 DNA
TRBJ2-7 | . | TRBD2 | TRBV4-1 | CASSHLFRDYSYEQYF | TGCGCCAGCAGCCACCTCTTCCGGGACTACTCCTACGAGCAGTACTTC
TRBJ1-2 | . | . | TRBV27 | CASRLTGGNDGYTF | TGTGCCAGCAGACTGACCGGAGGGAACGATGGCTACACCTTC
TRBJ1-2 | . | . | TRBV4-1 | CASSQGANGFSGYTF | TGCGCCAGCAGCCAAGGAGCGAACGGCTTTAGTGGCTACACCTTC
TRBJ1-2 | . | TRBD1 | TRBV9 | CASSSHLKGQVPYGYTF | TGTGCCAGCAGCTCACACCTTAAGGGACAGGTACCCTATGGCTACACCTTC
TRBJ1-5 | . | TRBD1 | TRBV2 | CASGGGTGNQPQHF | TGTGCCAGCGGGGGGGGGACAGGGAACCAGCCCCAGCATTTT
TRBJ2-7 | once | . | TRBV19 | CASSIGSGPVDYEQYF | TGTGCCAGTAGTATAGGGAGCGGTCCCGTCGACTACGAGCAGTACTTC
TRBJ1-3 | . | . | TRBV2 | CASSEGTDSGNTIYF | TGTGCCAGCAGTGAAGGGACAGACTCTGGAAACACCATATATTTT
TRBJ2-7 | . | TRBD1 | TRBV28 | CASSIPWGQGDSYEQYF | TGTGCCAGCAGTATCCCCTGGGGACAGGGGGACTCCTACGAGCAGTACTTC
TRBJ1-1 | few | . | TRBV29-1 | CSVEDNTGSSEAFF | TGCAGCGTTGAAGATAATACAGGGAGTTCTGAAGCTTTCTTT
TRBJ2-3 | . | . | TRBV5-1 | CASRTGSTDTQYF | TGCGCCAGCAGAACGGGAAGCACAGATACGCAGTATTTT
TRBJ2-5 | . | TRBD1 | TRBV7-9 | CASSYRRQGDETQYF | TGTGCCAGCAGCTACCGAAGACAGGGAGACGAGACCCAGTACTTC
TRBJ1-1 | . | TRBD1 | TRBV6-5 | CATSGGYPEAFF | TGTGCCACCTCAGGGGGCTATCCTGAAGCTTTCTTT
TRBJ2-3 | once | . | TRBV6-5 | CASSYSLVTDTQYF | TGTGCCAGCAGTTACTCACTAGTAACAGATACGCAGTATTTT
TRBJ2-1 | . | . | TRBV18 | CASSQGNNEQFF | TGTGCCAGCTCCCAGGGAAACAATGAGCAGTTCTTC
TRBJ2-7 | . | TRBD2 | TRBV4-3 | CASSPGGNYEQYF | TGCGCCAGCAGCCCGGGGGGAAACTACGAGCAGTACTTC
TRBJ2-7 | . | TRBD2 | TRBV5-4 | CASSLDSLSGSQISYEQYF | TGTGCCAGCAGCTTGGATAGTTTGAGCGGGAGTCAAATAAGCTACGAGCAGTACTTC
TRBJ1-3 | . | TRBD1 | TRBV5-1 | CASSLAGQQRGNTIYF | TGCGCCAGCAGCTTGGCGGGACAGCAAAGGGGAAACACCATATATTTT
TRBJ2-2 | . | TRBD1 | TRBV11-2 | CASSILPPGTGGTGELFF | TGTGCCAGCAGCATACTACCCCCCGGGACAGGAGGCACCGGGGAGCTGTTTTTT
TRBJ2-4 | few | . | TRBV7-2 | CASSLEASRSQNIQYF | TGTGCCAGCAGCTTAGAGGCTAGCCGTTCTCAAAACATTCAGTACTTC
TRBJ2-7 | . | TRBD1 | TRBV28 | CASSSPPGQVYEQYF | TGTGCCAGCAGTTCACCCCCGGGACAGGTATACGAGCAGTACTTC
TRBJ2-1 | . | TRBD2 | TRBV24-1 | CATSGLAGTNEQFF | TGTGCCACCAGTGGACTAGCGGGGACCAATGAGCAGTTCTTC
TRBJ2-1 | once | . | TRBV6-5 | CASGQLVLHEQFF | TGTGCCAGCGGACAACTGGTCTTGCATGAGCAGTTCTTC
TRBJ2-1 | . | . | TRBV7-9 | CASSLDISYNEQFF | TGTGCCAGCAGCTTAGATATTAGCTACAATGAGCAGTTCTTC
TRBJ1-2 | . | . | TRBV28 | CASSLQGVNYGYTF | TGTGCCAGCAGTTTACAAGGGGTAAACTATGGCTACACCTTC
TRBJ2-5 | . | TRBD2 | TRBV28 | CASNSGRERRETQYF | TGTGCCAGCAATAGCGGGAGGGAGCGACGAGAGACCCAGTACTTC
TRBJ2-7 | . | TRBD1 | TRBV28 | CASSLGQGNEQYF | TGTGCCAGCAGTTTAGGACAGGGGAACGAGCAGTACTTC
TRBJ1-1 | . | . | TRBV9 | CASSEGTYNTEAFF | TGTGCCAGCAGCGAAGGGACATACAACACTGAAGCTTTCTTT
TRBJ2-7 | . | . | TRBV6-2/TRBV6-3 | CASSSQGPYEQYF | TGTGCCAGCAGTTCACAGGGTCCCTACGAGCAGTACTTC
TRBJ2-1 | . | TRBD2 | TRBV3-1/TRBV3-2 | CASSLSASGSYNEQFF | TGTGCCAGCAGCCTCTCGGCTAGCGGAAGTTACAATGAGCAGTTCTTC
TRBJ2-5 | . | . | TRBV7-9 | CASSFVTGQETQYF | TGTGCCAGCAGCTTCGTGACAGGACAAGAGACCCAGTACTTC
TRBJ1-2 | . | TRBD1 | TRBV6-5 | CASSRTGGYGYTF | TGTGCCAGCAGCCGGACAGGGGGCTATGGCTACACCTTC
TRBJ1-1 | once | . | TRBV14 | CASSPPRGVLEAFF | TGTGCCAGCAGCCCCCCTCGGGGAGTACTAGAAGCTTTCTTT
TRBJ1-4 | once | . | TRBV19 | CASTDLRGATNEKLFF | TGTGCCAGTACCGACCTCAGGGGCGCAACTAATGAAAAACTGTTTTTT
TRBJ1-1 | once | . | TRBV4-2 | CASSQAEGGQAEAFF | TGTGCCAGCAGCCAAGCCGAGGGGGGGCAGGCTGAAGCTTTCTTT
TRBJ2-7 | . | TRBD1 | TRBV7-7 | CASSFGQGPSYEQYF | TGTGCTAGCAGCTTTGGACAGGGTCCTTCCTACGAGCAGTACTTC
TRBJ2-7 | . | TRBD1 | TRBV4-2 | CASSQGDRGGFYEQYF | TGTGCCAGCAGCCAAGGGGACAGGGGGGGATTCTACGAGCAGTACTTC
TRBJ1-6 | . | TRBD1 | TRBV30 | CAWSDLGQGNSPLHF | TGTGCCTGGAGTGACCTGGGACAGGGGAATTCACCCCTCCACTTT
TRBJ2-7 | . | TRBD2 | TRBV7-9 | CASSLRSSGSEQYF | TGTGCCAGCAGCTTAAGGTCTAGCGGGAGCGAGCAGTACTTC
TRBJ2-1 | . | . | TRBV24-1 | CATSAGQANEQFF | TGTGCCACCAGTGCAGGACAAGCCAATGAGCAGTTCTTC
TRBJ2-7 | once | . | TRBV10-2 | CASSEGSSYEQYF | TGCGCCAGCAGTGAGGGGAGCTCCTACGAGCAGTACTTC
TRBJ2-3 | once | TRBD2 | TRBV19 | CASSMPGREDRLGSTDTQYF | TGTGCCAGTAGTATGCCTGGTCGGGAGGACCGCCTCGGCAGCACAGATACGCAGTATTTT
TRBJ1-1 | . | . | TRBV7-9 | CASSLGWLDSLTEAFF | TGTGCCAGCAGCTTAGGGTGGTTAGACAGCTTAACTGAAGCTTTCTTT